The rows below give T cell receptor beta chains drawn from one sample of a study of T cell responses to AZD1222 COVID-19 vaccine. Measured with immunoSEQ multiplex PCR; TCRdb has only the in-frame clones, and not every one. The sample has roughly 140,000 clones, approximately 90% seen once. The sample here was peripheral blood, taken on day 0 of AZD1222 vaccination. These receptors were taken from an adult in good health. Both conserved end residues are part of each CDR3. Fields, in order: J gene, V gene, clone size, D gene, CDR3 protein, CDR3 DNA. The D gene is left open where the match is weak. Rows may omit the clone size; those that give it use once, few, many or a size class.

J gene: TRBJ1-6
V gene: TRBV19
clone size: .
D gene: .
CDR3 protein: CASRDGNSPLHF
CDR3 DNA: TGTGCCAGTAGGGACGGGAATTCACCCCTCCACTTT

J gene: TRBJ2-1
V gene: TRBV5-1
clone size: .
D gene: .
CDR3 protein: CASSLTRVSSTNEQFF
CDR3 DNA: TGCGCCAGCAGCTTGACACGGGTCTCTTCAACGAATGAGCAGTTCTTC

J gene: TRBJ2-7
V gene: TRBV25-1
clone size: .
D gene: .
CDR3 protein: CASSEGPGKAYEQYF
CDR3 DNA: TGTGCCAGCAGTGAGGGGCCGGGCAAAGCTTACGAGCAGTACTTC

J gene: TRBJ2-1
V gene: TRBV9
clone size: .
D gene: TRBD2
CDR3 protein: CASSIAPTSGYNEQFF
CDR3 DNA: TGTGCCAGCAGCATCGCCCCAACTAGCGGGTACAATGAGCAGTTCTTC

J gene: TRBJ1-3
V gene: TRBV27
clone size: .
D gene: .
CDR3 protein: CASPFRFPSGNTIYF
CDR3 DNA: TGTGCCAGCCCCTTTAGATTCCCCTCTGGAAACACCATATATTTT

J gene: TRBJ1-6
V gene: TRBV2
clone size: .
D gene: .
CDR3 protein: CASKEGLAPLHF
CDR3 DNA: TGTGCCAGCAAGGAGGGGTTGGCACCCCTCCACTTT

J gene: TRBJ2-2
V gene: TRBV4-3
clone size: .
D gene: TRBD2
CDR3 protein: CASSQEWTSMGTGELFF
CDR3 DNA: TGCGCCAGCAGCCAAGAATGGACTAGCATGGGCACCGGGGAGCTGTTTTTT

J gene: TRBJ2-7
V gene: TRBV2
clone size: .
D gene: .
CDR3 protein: CASSVEQRYEQYF
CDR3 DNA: TGTGCCAGCAGTGTAGAGCAGCGATACGAGCAGTACTTC

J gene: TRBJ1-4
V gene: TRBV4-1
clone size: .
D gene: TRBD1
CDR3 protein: CASSRGTGGFEKLFF
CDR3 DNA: TGCGCCAGCAGTCGCGGGACAGGGGGCTTTGAAAAACTGTTTTTT

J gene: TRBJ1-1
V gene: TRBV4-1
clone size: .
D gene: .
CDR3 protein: CASSQDVVREAFF
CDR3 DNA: TGCGCCAGCAGCCAAGATGTGGTAAGGGAAGCTTTCTTT

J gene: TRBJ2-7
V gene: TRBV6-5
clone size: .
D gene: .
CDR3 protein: CASSSSYLGHPHF
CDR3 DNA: TGTGCCAGCAGCTCGTCCTATCTCGGCCACCCCCACTTC

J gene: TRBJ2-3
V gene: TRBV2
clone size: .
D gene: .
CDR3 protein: CASSDQGGTDTQYF
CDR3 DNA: TGTGCCAGCAGTGACCAGGGGGGTACAGATACGCAGTATTTT

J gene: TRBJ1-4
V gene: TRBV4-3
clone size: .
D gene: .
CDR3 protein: CASSQSRATNEKLFF
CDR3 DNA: TGCGCCAGCAGCCAATCCAGAGCAACTAATGAAAAACTGTTTTTT

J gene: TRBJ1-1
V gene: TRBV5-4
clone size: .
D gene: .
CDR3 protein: CASSFGPEAFF
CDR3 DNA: TGTGCCAGCAGCTTTGGGCCTGAAGCTTTCTTT

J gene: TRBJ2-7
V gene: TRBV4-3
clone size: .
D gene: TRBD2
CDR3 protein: CASSQGLAGAGHEQYF
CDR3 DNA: TGCGCCAGCAGCCAAGGACTAGCGGGAGCTGGCCACGAGCAGTACTTC

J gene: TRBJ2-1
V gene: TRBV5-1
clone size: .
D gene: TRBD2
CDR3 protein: CASAGGSSYNEQFF
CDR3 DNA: TGCGCCAGCGCGGGGGGAAGCTCCTACAATGAGCAGTTCTTC

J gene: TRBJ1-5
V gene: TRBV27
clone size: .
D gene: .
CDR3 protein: CASSFVGDQPQHF
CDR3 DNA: TGTGCCAGCAGTTTCGTCGGTGACCAGCCCCAGCATTTT

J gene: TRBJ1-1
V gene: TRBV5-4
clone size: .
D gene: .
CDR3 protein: CASRFQGNTEAFF
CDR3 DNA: TGTGCCAGCAGATTCCAGGGCAACACTGAAGCTTTCTTT

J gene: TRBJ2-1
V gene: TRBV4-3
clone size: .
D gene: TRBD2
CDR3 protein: CASSPRPAGAVDEQFF
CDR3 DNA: TGCGCCAGCAGCCCCCGCCCGGCGGGAGCTGTGGATGAGCAGTTCTTC

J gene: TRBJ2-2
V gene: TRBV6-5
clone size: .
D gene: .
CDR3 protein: CASGKMGGGELFF
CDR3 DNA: TGTGCCAGCGGGAAGATGGGGGGCGGGGAGCTGTTTTTT

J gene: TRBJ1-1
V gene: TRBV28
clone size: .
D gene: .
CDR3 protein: CASSAHEAFF
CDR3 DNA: TGTGCCAGCAGTGCACACGAAGCTTTCTTT

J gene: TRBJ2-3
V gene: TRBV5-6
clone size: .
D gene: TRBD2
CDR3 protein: CASSLGLAEFTDTQYF
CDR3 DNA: TGTGCCAGCAGCTTGGGACTAGCGGAATTCACAGATACGCAGTATTTT

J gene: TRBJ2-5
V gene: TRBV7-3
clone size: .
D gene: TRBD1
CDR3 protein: CASSPRGGRETQYF
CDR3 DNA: TGTGCCAGCAGCCCGAGAGGGGGCCGCGAGACCCAGTACTTC

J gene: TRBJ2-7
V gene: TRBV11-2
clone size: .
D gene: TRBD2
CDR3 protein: CASSSSGGPSPRQYF
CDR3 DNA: TGTGCCAGCAGCAGCTCGGGGGGGCCCTCTCCACGGCAGTACTTC

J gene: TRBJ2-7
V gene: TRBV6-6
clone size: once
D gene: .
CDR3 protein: CASSYSSSYEQYF
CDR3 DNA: TGTGCCAGCAGTTACTCGAGCAGCTACGAGCAGTACTTC

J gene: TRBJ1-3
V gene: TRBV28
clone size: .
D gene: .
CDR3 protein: CASSLIGASGNTIYF
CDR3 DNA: TGTGCCAGCAGTTTAATCGGGGCCTCTGGAAACACCATATATTTT

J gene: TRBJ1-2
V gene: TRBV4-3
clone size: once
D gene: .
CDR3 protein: CASSPTSYPRYGYTF
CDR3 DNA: TGCGCCAGCAGCCCCACCTCTTACCCAAGATATGGCTACACCTTC

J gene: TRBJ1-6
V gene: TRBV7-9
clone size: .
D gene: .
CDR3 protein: CASSSTGQGQGSRPLHF
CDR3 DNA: TGTGCCAGCAGCTCCACAGGCCAGGGGCAGGGATCTCGACCCCTCCACTTT

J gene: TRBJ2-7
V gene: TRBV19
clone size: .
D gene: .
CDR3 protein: CASSSTGGLSHYEQYF
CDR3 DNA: TGTGCCAGTAGTAGCACCGGGGGGCTTAGCCACTACGAGCAGTACTTC

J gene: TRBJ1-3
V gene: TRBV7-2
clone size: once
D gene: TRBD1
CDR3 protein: CASSPGTGHSLSGNTIYF
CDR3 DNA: TGTGCCAGCAGCCCTGGGACAGGGCACTCGCTCTCTGGAAACACCATATATTTT

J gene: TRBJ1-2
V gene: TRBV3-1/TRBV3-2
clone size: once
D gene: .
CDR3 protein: CASSQDAGAGYTF
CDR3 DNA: TGTGCCAGCAGCCAAGATGCAGGGGCTGGCTACACCTTC

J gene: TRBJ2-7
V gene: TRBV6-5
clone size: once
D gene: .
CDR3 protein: CASSIGVPYEQYF
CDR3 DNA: TGTGCCAGCAGTATTGGGGTCCCCTACGAGCAGTACTTC

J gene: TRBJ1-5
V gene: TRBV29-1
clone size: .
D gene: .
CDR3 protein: CSVVPAEGNQPQHF
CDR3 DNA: TGCAGCGTTGTTCCCGCGGAGGGCAATCAGCCCCAGCATTTT

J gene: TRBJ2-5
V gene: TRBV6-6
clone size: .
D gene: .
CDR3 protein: CASSYPGSQETQYF
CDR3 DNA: TGTGCCAGCAGTTACCCGGGGAGTCAAGAGACCCAGTACTTC

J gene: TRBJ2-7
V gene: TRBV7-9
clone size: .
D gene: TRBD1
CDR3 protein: CASSGGQAREEQYF
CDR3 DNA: TGTGCCAGCAGCGGGGGACAGGCACGGGAGGAGCAGTACTTC

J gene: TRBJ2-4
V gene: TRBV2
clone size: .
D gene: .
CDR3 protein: CASKDGGAKNIQYF
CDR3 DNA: TGTGCCAGCAAGGACGGCGGGGCCAAAAACATTCAGTACTTC

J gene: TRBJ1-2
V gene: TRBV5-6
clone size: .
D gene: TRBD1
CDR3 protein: CASSLLPWDRVRTSGYTF
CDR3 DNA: TGTGCCAGCAGCTTGTTGCCCTGGGACAGGGTAAGGACTAGTGGCTACACCTTC

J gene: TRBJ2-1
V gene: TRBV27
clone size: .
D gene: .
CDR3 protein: CASSFGRVNEQFF
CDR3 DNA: TGTGCCAGCAGTTTCGGGCGGGTCAATGAGCAGTTCTTC

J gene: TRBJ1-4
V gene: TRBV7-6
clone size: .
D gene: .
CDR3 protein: CASSGDYKREKLFF
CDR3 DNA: TGTGCCAGCAGTGGGGATTACAAGAGAGAAAAACTGTTTTTT

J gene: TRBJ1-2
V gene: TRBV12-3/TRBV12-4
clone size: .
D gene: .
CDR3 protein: CASSFRGDGYTF
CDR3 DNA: TGTGCCAGCAGTTTCAGAGGGGATGGCTACACCTTC

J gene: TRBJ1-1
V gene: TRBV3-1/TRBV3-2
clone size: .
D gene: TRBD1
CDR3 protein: CASSQDSRQGGMGTEAFF
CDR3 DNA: TGTGCCAGCAGCCAAGATTCGAGACAGGGTGGGATGGGCACTGAAGCTTTCTTT

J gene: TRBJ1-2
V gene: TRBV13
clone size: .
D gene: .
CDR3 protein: CASSPEGNYGYTF
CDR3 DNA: TGTGCCAGCAGCCCCGAGGGTAACTATGGCTACACCTTC

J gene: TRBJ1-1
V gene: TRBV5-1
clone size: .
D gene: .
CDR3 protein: CASSLQPAVRRTEAFF
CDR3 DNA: TGCGCCAGCAGCTTGCAACCGGCGGTAAGGAGAACTGAAGCTTTCTTT

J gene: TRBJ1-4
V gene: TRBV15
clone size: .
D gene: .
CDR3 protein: CATSRDSGRGNEKLFF
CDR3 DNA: TGTGCCACCAGCAGAGATTCCGGCAGAGGAAATGAAAAACTGTTTTTT

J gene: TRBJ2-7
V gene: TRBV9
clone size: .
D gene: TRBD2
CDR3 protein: CASSDGDYSYEQYF
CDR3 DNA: TGTGCCAGCAGCGACGGGGACTACTCCTACGAGCAGTACTTC

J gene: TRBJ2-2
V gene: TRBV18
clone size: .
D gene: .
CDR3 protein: CASSQARTSNTGELFF
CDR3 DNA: TGTGCCAGCTCACAGGCACGGACTTCGAACACCGGGGAGCTGTTTTTT

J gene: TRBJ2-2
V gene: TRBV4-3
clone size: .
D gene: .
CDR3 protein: CASSQDPGLLGGELFF
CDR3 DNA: TGCGCCAGCAGCCAAGATCCGGGACTTTTAGGCGGGGAGCTGTTTTTT

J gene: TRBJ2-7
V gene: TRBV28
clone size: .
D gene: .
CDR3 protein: CASSLSVPPYEQYF
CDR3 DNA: TGTGCCAGCAGTTTAAGTGTGCCCCCCTACGAGCAGTACTTC

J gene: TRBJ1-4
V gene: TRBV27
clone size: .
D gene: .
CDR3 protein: CASSPSQIVATNEKLFF
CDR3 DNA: TGTGCCAGCAGTCCCTCACAAATCGTTGCAACTAATGAAAAACTGTTTTTT

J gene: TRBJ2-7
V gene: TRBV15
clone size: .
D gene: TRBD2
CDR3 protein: CATKLTSGAYEQYF
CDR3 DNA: TGTGCCACAAAACTGACTAGCGGAGCCTACGAGCAGTACTTC

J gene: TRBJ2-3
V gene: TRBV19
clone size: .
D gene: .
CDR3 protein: CASSITRDTADTQYF
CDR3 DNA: TGTGCCAGTAGTATCACGCGGGATACAGCAGATACGCAGTATTTT

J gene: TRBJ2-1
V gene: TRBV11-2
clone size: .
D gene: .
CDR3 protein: CASSSVRRYNEQFF
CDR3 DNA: TGTGCCAGCAGCTCCGTCAGGCGGTACAATGAGCAGTTCTTC

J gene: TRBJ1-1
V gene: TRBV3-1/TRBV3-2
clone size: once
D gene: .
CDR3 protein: CASTGLGGSGTEAFF
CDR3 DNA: TGTGCCAGTACAGGCCTGGGGGGGAGTGGAACTGAAGCTTTCTTT

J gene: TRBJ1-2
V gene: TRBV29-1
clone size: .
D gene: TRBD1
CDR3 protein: CSVEDPTGEGYTF
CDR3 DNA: TGCAGCGTTGAAGATCCGACAGGGGAAGGCTACACCTTC

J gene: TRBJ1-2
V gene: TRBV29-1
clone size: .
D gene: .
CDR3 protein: CSVAPMNYGYTF
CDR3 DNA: TGCAGCGTTGCCCCGATGAACTATGGCTACACCTTC

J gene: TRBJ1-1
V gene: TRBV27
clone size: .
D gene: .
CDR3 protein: CASSPTNTNTEAFF
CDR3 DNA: TGTGCCAGCAGTCCGACAAATACGAACACTGAAGCTTTCTTT